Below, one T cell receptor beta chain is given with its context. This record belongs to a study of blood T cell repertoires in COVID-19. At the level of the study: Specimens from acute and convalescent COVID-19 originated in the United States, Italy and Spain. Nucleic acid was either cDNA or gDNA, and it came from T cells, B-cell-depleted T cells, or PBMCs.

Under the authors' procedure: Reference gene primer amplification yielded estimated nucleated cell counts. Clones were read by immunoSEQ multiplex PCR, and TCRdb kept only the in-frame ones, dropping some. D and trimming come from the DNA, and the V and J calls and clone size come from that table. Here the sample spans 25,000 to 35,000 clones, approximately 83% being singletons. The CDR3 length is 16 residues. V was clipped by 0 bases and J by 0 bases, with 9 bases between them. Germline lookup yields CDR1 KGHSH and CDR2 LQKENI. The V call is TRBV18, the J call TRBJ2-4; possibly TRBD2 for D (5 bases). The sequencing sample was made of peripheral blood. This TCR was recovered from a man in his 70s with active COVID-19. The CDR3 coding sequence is TGTGCCAGCTCACCACCGTCCGGGGTAGCCAAAAACATTCAGTACTTC. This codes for CASSPPSGVAKNIQYF.